This T cell receptor beta chain was sequenced for a study of T cell responses to AZD1222 COVID-19 vaccine. The repertoire was sequenced with immunoSEQ multiplex PCR; TCRdb's copy has only in-frame clones and lacks some. The top ten clones hold approximately 5.1% of a sample with 130,000 to 150,000 clones, approximately 86% of them seen once. The ends lost 3 bases at V and 4 bases at J; junction bases unmatched: 7. This CDR3 spans 16 amino acids. CDR1 MDHEN and CDR2 SYDVKM come from the germline V gene. This clone was counted between two and nine times. Its matching antigen is unknown. Regarding the study as a whole: Clonal diversity was possibly underestimated, and white British individuals and females predominated among donors.

Specimen: peripheral blood, collected 28 days after the second dose of the MenACWY control vaccine. This receptor was obtained from an adult who received the MenACWY meningococcal vaccine as a control. The V gene is TRBV28, the J gene TRBJ1-1; 11 nucleotides agree with TRBD1. The CDR3 region has the DNA TGTGCCAGCAGTTTCCCCCTAGGACAGGGGGCCACTGAAGCTTTCTTT. Its translation: CASSFPLGQGATEAFF. The variable domain in full, with the rest retrieved from reference TRBV28 and TRBJ1-1, is DVKVTQSSRYLVKRTGEKVFLECVQDMDHENMFWYRQDPGLGLRLIYFSYDVKMKEKGDIPEGYSVSREKKERFSLILESASTNQTSMYLCASSFPLGQGATEAFFGQGTRLTVV.